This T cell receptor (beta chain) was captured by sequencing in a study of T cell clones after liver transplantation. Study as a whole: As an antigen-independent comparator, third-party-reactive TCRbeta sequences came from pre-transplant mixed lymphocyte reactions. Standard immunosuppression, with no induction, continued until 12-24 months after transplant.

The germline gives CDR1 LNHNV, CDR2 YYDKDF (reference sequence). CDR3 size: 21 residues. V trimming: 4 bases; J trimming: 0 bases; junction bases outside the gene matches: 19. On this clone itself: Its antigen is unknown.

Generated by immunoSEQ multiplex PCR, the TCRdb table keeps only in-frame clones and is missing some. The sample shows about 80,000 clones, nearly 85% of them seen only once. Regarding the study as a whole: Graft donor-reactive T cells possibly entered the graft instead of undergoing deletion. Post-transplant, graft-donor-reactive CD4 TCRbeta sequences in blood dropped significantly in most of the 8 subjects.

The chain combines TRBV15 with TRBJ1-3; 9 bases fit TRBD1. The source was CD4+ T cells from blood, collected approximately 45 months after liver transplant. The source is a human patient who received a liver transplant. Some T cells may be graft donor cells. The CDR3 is CATSTLPGQGSLYFSGNTIYF. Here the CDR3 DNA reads TGTGCCACCAGCACTCTTCCGGGACAGGGCTCCCTTTACTTCTCTGGAAACACCATATATTTT.